This is a list of T cell receptor beta chains from one sample in a study of blood T cell repertoires in COVID-19. The method was immunoSEQ multiplex PCR; TCRdb's version includes in-frame clones alone and lacks a portion of them. The data contain about 250,000 clones, around 86% of them seen just once; the ten biggest clones take up approximately 1.6%. The specimen sequenced was PBMCs or T cells enriched from blood (not recorded which). The receptor set was obtained from a man aged 35 to 55 who had recovered from COVID-19. Both conserved end residues are part of each CDR3. D genes are given only for firm matches. Size tells how often a clone was seen (once, few, many) or the class of an expanded clone, and some rows leave it out.

TRBV28	TRBJ1-2	NA	TRBD1	13	CASSAGTGAGYTF	TGTGCCAGCAGTGCCGGGACAGGGGCTGGCTACACCTTC
TRBV5-1	TRBJ2-2	NA	TRBD1	16	CASSLAGTGDTGELFF	TGCGCCAGCAGCTTGGCCGGGACAGGGGACACCGGGGAGCTGTTTTTT
TRBV6-5	TRBJ2-1	NA	TRBD2	14	CASLTGGSYNEQFF	TGTGCCAGTTTGACGGGGGGCTCCTACAATGAGCAGTTCTTC
TRBV28	TRBJ1-5	NA	TRBD1	15	CASSIDRDSNQPQHF	TGTGCCAGCAGTATCGACAGGGATAGCAATCAGCCCCAGCATTTT
TRBV18	TRBJ2-5	NA	NA	14	CASSPRQAEETQYF	TGTGCCAGCTCACCAAGACAGGCCGAAGAGACCCAGTACTTC
TRBV5-6	TRBJ1-4	NA	TRBD1	16	CASSLTGQVFNEKLFF	TGTGCCAGCAGCCTGACCGGACAGGTCTTTAATGAAAAACTGTTTTTT
TRBV2	TRBJ1-5	few	NA	15	CASNGLPGGNQPQHF	TGTGCCAGCAACGGACTCCCGGGGGGCAATCAGCCCCAGCATTTT
TRBV3-1/TRBV3-2	TRBJ2-7	NA	NA	14	CASSQEGQVYEQYF	TGTGCCAGCAGCCAAGAAGGCCAGGTGTACGAGCAGTACTTC
TRBV7-9	TRBJ2-3	NA	TRBD1	15	CASSFDRERADTQYF	TGTGCCAGCAGCTTCGACAGGGAGAGGGCAGATACGCAGTATTTT
TRBV7-9	TRBJ1-1	once	NA	14	CASSKRTANTEAFF	TGTGCCAGCAGCAAACGGACAGCGAACACTGAAGCTTTCTTT
TRBV7-2	TRBJ1-6	few	NA	14	CASSSRSTNSPLHF	TGTGCCAGCAGCTCCAGGTCCACAAATTCACCCCTCCACTTT
TRBV7-9	TRBJ2-5	NA	TRBD2	15	CASSIAGGNGETQYF	TGTGCCAGCAGCATAGCGGGAGGGAACGGAGAGACCCAGTACTTC
TRBV7-2	TRBJ1-5	NA	TRBD1	16	CASSPRTGHSNQPQHF	TGTGCCAGCAGCCCGAGGACAGGACATAGCAATCAGCCCCAGCATTTT
TRBV5-6	TRBJ1-1	NA	NA	17	CASSLAKWGPLPTEAFF	TGTGCCAGCAGCTTGGCCAAATGGGGGCCCCTGCCCACTGAAGCTTTCTTT
TRBV6-4	TRBJ1-6	NA	NA	13	CASSLAGGSPLHF	TGTGCCAGCAGTTTGGCCGGGGGTTCACCCCTCCACTTT
TRBV2	TRBJ2-5	NA	TRBD2	16	CASRSTSGGSEETQYF	TGTGCCAGCAGGTCGACAAGCGGGGGGTCTGAAGAGACCCAGTACTTC
TRBV3-1/TRBV3-2	TRBJ1-2	NA	TRBD1	14	CASSLLDRVGGYTF	TGTGCCAGCAGCCTATTGGACAGGGTGGGTGGCTACACCTTC
TRBV11-2	TRBJ2-1	NA	NA	15	CASSTGQSLYNEQFF	TGTGCCAGCAGCACCGGACAGTCTCTCTACAATGAGCAGTTCTTC
TRBV28	TRBJ2-7	NA	NA	15	CASSTQQGYYEEQYF	TGTGCCAGCAGTACACAACAGGGTTATTACGAGGAGCAGTACTTC
TRBV28	TRBJ1-1	NA	TRBD1	14	CASRLGGAGTEAFF	TGTGCCAGCAGGTTAGGGGGCGCGGGCACTGAAGCTTTCTTT
TRBV7-9	TRBJ2-1	NA	NA	16	CASSTRGIGSYNEQFF	TGTGCCAGCAGTACCAGGGGTATAGGCTCCTACAATGAGCAGTTCTTC
TRBV10-3	TRBJ1-3	NA	NA	18	CAISEPTLAAVSGNTIYF	TGTGCCATCAGTGAGCCGACTCTTGCAGCGGTCTCTGGAAACACCATATATTTT
TRBV9	TRBJ2-1	NA	TRBD2	15	CASSRRLAGNNEQFF	TGTGCCAGCAGCCGAAGACTAGCGGGGAACAATGAGCAGTTCTTC
TRBV5-1	TRBJ2-7	NA	NA	14	CASSQIRGGYEQYF	TGCGCCAGCAGCCAAATAAGAGGGGGCTACGAGCAGTACTTC
TRBV3-1/TRBV3-2	TRBJ1-2	NA	NA	12	CASSQDVEVYTF	TGTGCCAGCAGCCAAGATGTTGAGGTCTACACCTTC